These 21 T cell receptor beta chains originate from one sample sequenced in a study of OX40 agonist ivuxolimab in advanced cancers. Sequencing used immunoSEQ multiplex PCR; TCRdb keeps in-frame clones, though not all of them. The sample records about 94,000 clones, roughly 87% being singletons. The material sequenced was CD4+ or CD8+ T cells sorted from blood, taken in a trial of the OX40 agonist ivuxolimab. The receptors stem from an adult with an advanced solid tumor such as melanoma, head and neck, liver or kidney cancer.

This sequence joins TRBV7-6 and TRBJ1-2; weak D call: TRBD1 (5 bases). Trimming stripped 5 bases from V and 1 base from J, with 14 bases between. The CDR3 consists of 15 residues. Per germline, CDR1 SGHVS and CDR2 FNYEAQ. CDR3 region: CASSPGVGRNYGYTF. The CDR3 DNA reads TGTGCCAGCAGCCCCGGAGTGGGGCGTAACTATGGCTACACCTTC.

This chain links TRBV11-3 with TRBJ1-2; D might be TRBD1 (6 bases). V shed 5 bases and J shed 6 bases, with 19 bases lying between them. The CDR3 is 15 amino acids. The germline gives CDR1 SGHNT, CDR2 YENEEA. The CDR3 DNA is TGTGCCAGCAGCGCTGGGCGGGGGCGCGATCATGGCTACACCTTC. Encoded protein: CASSAGRGRDHGYTF.

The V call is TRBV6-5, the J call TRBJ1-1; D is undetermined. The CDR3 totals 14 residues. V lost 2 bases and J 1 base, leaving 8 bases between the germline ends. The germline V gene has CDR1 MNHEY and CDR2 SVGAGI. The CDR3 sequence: CASSYRAGNTEAFF. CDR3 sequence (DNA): TGTGCCAGCAGTTACCGAGCTGGGAACACTGAAGCTTTCTTT.

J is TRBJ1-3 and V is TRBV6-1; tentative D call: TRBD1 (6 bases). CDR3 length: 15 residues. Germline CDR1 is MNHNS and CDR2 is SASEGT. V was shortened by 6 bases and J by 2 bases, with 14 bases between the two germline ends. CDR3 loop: CASRMKEGAGNTIYF. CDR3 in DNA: TGTGCCAGCAGGATGAAAGAGGGGGCTGGAAACACCATATATTTT.

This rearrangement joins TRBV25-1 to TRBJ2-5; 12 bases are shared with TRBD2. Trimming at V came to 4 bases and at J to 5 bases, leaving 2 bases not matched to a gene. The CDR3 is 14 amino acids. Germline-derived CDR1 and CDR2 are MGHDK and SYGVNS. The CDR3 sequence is CASSASGGAETQYF. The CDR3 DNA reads TGTGCCAGCAGTGCTAGCGGGGGGGCGGAGACCCAGTACTTC.

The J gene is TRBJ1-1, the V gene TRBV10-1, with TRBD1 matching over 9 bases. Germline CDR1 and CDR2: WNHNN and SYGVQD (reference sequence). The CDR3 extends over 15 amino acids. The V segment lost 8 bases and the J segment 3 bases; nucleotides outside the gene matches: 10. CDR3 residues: CASWGQGIFYTEAFF. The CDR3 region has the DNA TGCGCCAGCTGGGGACAGGGAATCTTTTACACTGAAGCTTTCTTT.

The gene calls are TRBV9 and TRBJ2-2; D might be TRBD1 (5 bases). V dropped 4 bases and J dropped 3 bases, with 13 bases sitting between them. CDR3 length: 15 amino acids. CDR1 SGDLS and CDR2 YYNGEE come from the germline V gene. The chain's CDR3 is CASSPRQGDTGELFF. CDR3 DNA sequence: TGTGCCAGCAGCCCCCGTCAGGGTGACACCGGGGAGCTGTTTTTT.

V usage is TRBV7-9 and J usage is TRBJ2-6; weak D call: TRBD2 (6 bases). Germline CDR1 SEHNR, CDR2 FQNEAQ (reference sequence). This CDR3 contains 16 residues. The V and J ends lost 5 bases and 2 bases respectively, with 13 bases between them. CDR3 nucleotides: TGTGCCAGCAGCCCCTCCGCGGGAACTGGGGCCAACGTCCTGACTTTC. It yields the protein CASSPSAGTGANVLTF.

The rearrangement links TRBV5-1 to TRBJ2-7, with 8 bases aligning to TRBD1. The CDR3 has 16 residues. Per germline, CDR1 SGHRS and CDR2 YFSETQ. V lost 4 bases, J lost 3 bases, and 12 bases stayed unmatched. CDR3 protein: CASSDATGTGIYEQYF. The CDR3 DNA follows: TGCGCCAGCAGCGACGCCACCGGGACAGGAATCTACGAGCAGTACTTC.

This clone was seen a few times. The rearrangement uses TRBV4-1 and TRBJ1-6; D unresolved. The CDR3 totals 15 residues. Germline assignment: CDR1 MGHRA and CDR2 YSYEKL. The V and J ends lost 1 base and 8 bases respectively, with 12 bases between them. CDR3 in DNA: TGCGCCAGCAGCCAAGGACTCCTTGGGGATTCACCCCTCCACTTT. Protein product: CASSQGLLGDSPLHF.

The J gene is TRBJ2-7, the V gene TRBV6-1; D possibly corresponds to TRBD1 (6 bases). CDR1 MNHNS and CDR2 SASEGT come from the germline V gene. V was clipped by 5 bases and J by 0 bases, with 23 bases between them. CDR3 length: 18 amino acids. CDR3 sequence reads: CASSKETGPGLSSYEQYF. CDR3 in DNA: TGTGCCAGCAGTAAAGAAACAGGGCCCGGACTTAGCTCCTACGAGCAGTACTTC.

The CDR3 DNA is TGTGCCAGTAGATTCCAGGGTCAGAACTATGGCTACACCTTC. Translation: CASRFQGQNYGYTF. V gene TRBV19 combines with J gene TRBJ1-2; perhaps TRBD1 as D (5 bases). This CDR3 region has 14 residues. Between the trimmed V and J ends, which lost 6 bases and 2 bases, there was a span of 13 bases. The germline V gene has CDR1 LNHDA and CDR2 SQIVND (reference sequence).

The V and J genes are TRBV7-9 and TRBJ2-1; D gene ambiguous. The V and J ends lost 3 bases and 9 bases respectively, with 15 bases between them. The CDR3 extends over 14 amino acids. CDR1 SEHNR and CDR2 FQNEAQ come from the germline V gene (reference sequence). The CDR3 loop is CASSLSSMGSEQFF. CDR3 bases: TGTGCCAGCAGCTTGTCTTCCATGGGAAGTGAGCAGTTCTTC.

The CDR3 spells CASSDLAGTSNQPQHF. In DNA form, the CDR3 reads TGTGCCAGCAGTGATTTAGCAGGGACGAGCAATCAGCCCCAGCATTTT. The chain carries TRBV6-1 and TRBJ1-5; the D gene is possibly TRBD1 (5 bases). The CDR3 has 16 residues. The V and J ends lost 3 bases and 1 base respectively, with 13 bases between them. In germline, CDR1 is MNHNS, CDR2 SASEGT.

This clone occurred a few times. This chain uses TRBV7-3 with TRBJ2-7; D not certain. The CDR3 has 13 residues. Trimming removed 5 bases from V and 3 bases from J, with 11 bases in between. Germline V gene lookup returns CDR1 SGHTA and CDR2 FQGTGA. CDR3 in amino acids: CASSPTLGYEQYF. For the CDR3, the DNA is TGTGCCAGCAGCCCCACTCTTGGCTACGAGCAGTACTTC. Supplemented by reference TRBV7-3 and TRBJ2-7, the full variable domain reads GAGVSQTPSNKVTEKGKYVELRCDPISGHTALYWYRQSLGQGPEFLIYFQGTGAADDSGLPNDRFFAVRPEGSVSTLKIQRTERGDSAVYLCASSPTLGYEQYFGPGTRLTVT.

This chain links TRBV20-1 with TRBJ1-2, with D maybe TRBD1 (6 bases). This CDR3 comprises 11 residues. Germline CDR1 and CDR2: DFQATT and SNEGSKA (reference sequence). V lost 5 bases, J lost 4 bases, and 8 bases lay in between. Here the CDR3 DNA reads TGCAGTGCTGTGGACAGCTATGGCTACACCTTC. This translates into CSAVDSYGYTF.

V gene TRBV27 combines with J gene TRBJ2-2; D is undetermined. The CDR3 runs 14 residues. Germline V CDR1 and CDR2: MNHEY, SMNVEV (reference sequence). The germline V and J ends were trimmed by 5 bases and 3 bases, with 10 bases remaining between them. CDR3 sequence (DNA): TGTGCCAGCAGTAGAAGACGGGACACCGGGGAGCTGTTTTTT. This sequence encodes CASSRRRDTGELFF.

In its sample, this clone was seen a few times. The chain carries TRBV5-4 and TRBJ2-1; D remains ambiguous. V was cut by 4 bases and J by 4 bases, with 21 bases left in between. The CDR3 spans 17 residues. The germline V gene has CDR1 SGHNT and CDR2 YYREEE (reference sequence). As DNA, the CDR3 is TGTGCCAGCAGCCCGCTCCCTTACTCCAGAATATACAATGAGCAGTTCTTC. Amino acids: CASSPLPYSRIYNEQFF.

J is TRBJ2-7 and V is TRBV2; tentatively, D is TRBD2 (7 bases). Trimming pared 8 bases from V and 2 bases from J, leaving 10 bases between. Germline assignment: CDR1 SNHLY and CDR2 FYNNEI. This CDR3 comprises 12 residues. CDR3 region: CASRGGAYEQYF. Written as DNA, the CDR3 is TGTGCCAGCCGAGGGGGGGCCTACGAGCAGTACTTC.

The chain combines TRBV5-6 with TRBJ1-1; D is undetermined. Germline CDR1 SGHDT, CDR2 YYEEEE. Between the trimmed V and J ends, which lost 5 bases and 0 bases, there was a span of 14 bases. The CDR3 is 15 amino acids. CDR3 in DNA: TGTGCCAGCAGGACTCAGGCTGTCGTGAACACTGAAGCTTTCTTT. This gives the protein CASRTQAVVNTEAFF.

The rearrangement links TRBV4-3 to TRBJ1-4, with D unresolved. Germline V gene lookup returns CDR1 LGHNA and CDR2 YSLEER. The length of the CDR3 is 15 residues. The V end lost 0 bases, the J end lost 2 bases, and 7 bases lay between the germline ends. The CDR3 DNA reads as TGCGCCAGCAGCCAAGAGTTGGGGACTAATGAAAAACTGTTTTTT. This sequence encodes CASSQELGTNEKLFF.